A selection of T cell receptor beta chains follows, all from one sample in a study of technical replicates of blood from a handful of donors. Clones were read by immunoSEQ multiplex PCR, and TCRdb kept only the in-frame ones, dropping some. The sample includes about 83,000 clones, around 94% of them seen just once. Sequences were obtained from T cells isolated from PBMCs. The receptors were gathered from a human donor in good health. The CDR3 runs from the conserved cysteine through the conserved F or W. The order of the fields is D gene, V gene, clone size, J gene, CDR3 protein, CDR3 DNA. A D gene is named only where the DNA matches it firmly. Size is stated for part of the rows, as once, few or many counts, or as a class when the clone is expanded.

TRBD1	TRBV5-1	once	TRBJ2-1	CASSPGQIYNEQFF	TGCGCCAGCAGCCCGGGACAGATATACAATGAGCAGTTCTTC
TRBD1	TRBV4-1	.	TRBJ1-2	CASSQGMARGLSYGYTF	TGCGCCAGCAGCCAAGGAATGGCCAGGGGGCTGAGCTATGGCTACACCTTC
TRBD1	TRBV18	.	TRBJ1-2	CASSGTATNNYGYTF	TGTGCCAGCTCAGGGACAGCGACCAATAACTATGGCTACACCTTC
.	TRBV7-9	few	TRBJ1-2	CASSLVLQDSYGYTF	TGTGCCAGCAGCTTAGTGCTGCAAGACAGCTATGGCTACACCTTC
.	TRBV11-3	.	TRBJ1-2	CASSQSPGGESYTF	TGTGCCAGCAGCCAATCCCCGGGGGGAGAGAGCTACACCTTC
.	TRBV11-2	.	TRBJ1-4	CASSLRGKGDEKLFF	TGTGCCAGCAGCTTGAGGGGGAAGGGTGACGAAAAACTGTTTTTT
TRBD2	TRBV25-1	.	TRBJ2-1	CASSLRTSYEQFF	TGTGCCAGCAGTTTGCGGACTAGTTATGAGCAGTTCTTC
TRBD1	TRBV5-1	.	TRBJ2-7	CASSFTGGLGEQYF	TGCGCCAGCAGCTTTACAGGGGGCCTTGGGGAGCAGTACTTC
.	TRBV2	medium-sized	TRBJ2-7	CASRVVSSYEQYF	TGTGCCAGCAGGGTCGTTAGCTCCTACGAGCAGTACTTC
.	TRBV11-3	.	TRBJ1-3	CASSFSGNTIYF	TGTGCCAGCAGCTTCAGTGGAAACACCATATATTTT
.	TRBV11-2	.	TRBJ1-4	CASSLGVLGGSTNEKLFF	TGTGCCAGCAGCTTAGGGGTCCTAGGGGGATCCACTAATGAAAAACTGTTTTTT
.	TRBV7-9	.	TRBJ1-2	CASSRTENYGYTF	TGTGCCAGCAGCCGGACAGAAAACTATGGCTACACCTTC
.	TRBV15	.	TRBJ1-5	CATSRDPSAREGQPQHF	TGTGCCACCAGCAGAGACCCCTCGGCCAGGGAGGGTCAGCCCCAGCATTTT